The sequence of this T cell receptor (beta chain) was determined in a study of T cells in narcolepsy. The V gene lost 0 bases and the J gene lost 3 bases, with 9 bases spanning the gap. In germline, CDR1 is SGHNT, CDR2 YYREEE (reference sequence). The CDR3 has 14 residues. Profiled with immunoSEQ multiplex PCR; TCRdb holds only in-frame clones, not every one. This sample has 30,000 to 40,000 clones, with around four fifths found just once. The chain combines TRBV5-4 with TRBJ1-2; no firm D call. This sequence originates from a human donor with narcolepsy. The sequenced sample consisted of CD45RA- memory CD4+ T cells from PBMCs. CDR3: CASSLAGLHYGYTF. CDR3 DNA: TGTGCCAGCAGCTTGGCCGGACTGCACTATGGCTACACCTTC.